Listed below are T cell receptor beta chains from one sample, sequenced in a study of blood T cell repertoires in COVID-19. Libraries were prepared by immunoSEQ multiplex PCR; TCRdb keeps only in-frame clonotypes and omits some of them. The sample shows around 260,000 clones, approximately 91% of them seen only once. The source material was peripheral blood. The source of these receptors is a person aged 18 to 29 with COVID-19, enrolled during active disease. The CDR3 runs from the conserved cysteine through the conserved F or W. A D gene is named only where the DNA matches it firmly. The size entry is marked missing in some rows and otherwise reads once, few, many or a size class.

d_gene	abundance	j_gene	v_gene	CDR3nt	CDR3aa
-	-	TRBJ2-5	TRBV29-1	TGCAGCGTTGAAGACACAGGGAACCAAGAGACCCAGTACTTC	CSVEDTGNQETQYF
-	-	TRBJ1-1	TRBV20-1	TGCAGTGCCAAGAGGGATGCTGAAGCTTTCTTT	CSAKRDAEAFF
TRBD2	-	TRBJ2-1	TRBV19	TGTGCCAGTAGTATGACTAGCGGGCCTAATGAGCAGTTCTTC	CASSMTSGPNEQFF
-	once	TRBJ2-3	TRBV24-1	TGTGCCACCAAATTAAACACAGATACGCAGTATTTT	CATKLNTDTQYF
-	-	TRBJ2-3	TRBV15	TGTGCCACCAGCACACCCGTGGGGGTGGAGGGAGCGCAGTATTTT	CATSTPVGVEGAQYF
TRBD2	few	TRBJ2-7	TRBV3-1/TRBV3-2	TGTGCCAGCAGCCAAGATGGCGGGAGCTACGAGCAGTACTTC	CASSQDGGSYEQYF
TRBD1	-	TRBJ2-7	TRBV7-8	TGTGCCAGCAGCTTAGAACAGGGGACATACGAGCAGTACTTC	CASSLEQGTYEQYF
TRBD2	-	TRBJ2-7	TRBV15	TGTGCCACCAGCAGAGATGGTGTTAGCGGGAGCCACGAGCAGTACTTC	CATSRDGVSGSHEQYF
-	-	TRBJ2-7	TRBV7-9	TGTGCCAGCAGCTTAGCAGGACAGAGCTACGAGCAGTACTTC	CASSLAGQSYEQYF
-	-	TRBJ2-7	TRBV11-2	TGTGCCAGCAGCTTAGGAGCCCACCGGGAGCAGTACTTC	CASSLGAHREQYF
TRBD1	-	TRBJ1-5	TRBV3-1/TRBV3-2	TGTGCCAGCAGTGTAGGGACAGGGGTTCTGCAGCCCCAGCATTTT	CASSVGTGVLQPQHF
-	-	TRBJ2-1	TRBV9	TGTGCCAGCAGCGTAGGGGCTGGCACCTCCTACAATGAGCAGTTCTTC	CASSVGAGTSYNEQFF
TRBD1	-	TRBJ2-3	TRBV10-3	TGTGCCATCAGTGGGGGACAGGGGGCCGCAGATACGCAGTATTTT	CAISGGQGAADTQYF
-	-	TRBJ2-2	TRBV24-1	TGTGCCACCAGTGATTTGCAATGGGGAGATCACACCGGGGAGCTGTTTTTT	CATSDLQWGDHTGELFF
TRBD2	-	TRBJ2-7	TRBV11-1	TGTGCCAGCAGCTTAGACGGCGGGAGAAACCTCGAGCAGTACTTC	CASSLDGGRNLEQYF
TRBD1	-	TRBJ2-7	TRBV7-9	TGTGCCAGCAGCCTAACGACAGGGACCTACGAGCAGTACTTC	CASSLTTGTYEQYF
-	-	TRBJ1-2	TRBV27	TGTGCCAGCAGCCGAGGGTCCTATGGCTACACCTTC	CASSRGSYGYTF
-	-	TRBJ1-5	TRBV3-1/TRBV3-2	TGTGCCAGCGGACAGACAGGAAATCAGCCCCAGCATTTT	CASGQTGNQPQHF
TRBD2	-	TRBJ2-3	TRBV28	TGTGCCAGCAGTTCCGGGACTAGCGGGAGAAATGCAGATACGCAGTATTTT	CASSSGTSGRNADTQYF
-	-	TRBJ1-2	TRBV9	TGTGCCAGCAGCGCCTACCAGGGACCAGGGGCTGATGGCTACACCTTC	CASSAYQGPGADGYTF
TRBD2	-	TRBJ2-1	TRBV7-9	TGTGCCAGCAGCTTTCGACTAGCGGAGAACAATGAGCAGTTCTTC	CASSFRLAENNEQFF
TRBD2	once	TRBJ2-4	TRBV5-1	TGCGCCAGCAGCCCTCTAGCGGGAGTCAAAAACATTCAGTACTTC	CASSPLAGVKNIQYF
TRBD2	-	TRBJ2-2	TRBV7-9	TGTGCCAGCAGCCATTCCCTAGGGGCTAGCGGTCGGGACGGGGAGCTGTTTTTT	CASSHSLGASGRDGELFF
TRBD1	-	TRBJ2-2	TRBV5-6	TGTGCCAGCAGCTTAGCGGGACAGGGGATTGCCGGGGAGCTGTTTTTT	CASSLAGQGIAGELFF
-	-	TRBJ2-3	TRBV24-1	TGTGCCACCAGTGACTCCCTAGTGGCTACGCAGTATTTT	CATSDSLVATQYF
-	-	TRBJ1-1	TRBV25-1	TGTGCCAGCACCTCCAGTGGCCCGTTGGCTGAAGCTTTCTTT	CASTSSGPLAEAFF
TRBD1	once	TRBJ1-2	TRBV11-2	TGTGCCAGCAGCTCTGGGACAGGGGGCTACTATGGCTACACCTTC	CASSSGTGGYYGYTF
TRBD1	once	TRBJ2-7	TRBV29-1	TGCAGCGCCCTTGGACAGGGGGGACCCTACGAGCAGTACTTC	CSALGQGGPYEQYF
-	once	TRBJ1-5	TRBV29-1	TGCAGCGTTGGGGGGGGCAATCAGCCCCAGCATTTT	CSVGGGNQPQHF
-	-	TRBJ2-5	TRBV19	TGTGCCAGTAGTGCGGGGTCCGACGGGGAGACCCAGTACTTC	CASSAGSDGETQYF
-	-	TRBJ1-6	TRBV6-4	TGTGCCAGCAGTGACTCGGCAGGGTCTAATTCACCCCTCCACTTT	CASSDSAGSNSPLHF
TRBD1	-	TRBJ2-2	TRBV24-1	TGTGCCACCAGTGATGCCAGACAGGGGTCCGGGGAGCTGTTTTTT	CATSDARQGSGELFF
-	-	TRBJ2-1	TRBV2	TGTGCCAGCTTAAGCGGGCCGAGCTCCTACAATGAGCAGTTCTTC	CASLSGPSSYNEQFF
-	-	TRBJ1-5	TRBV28	TGTGCCAGCAGTCCCACAGGGTCAAGTCAGCCCCAGCATTTT	CASSPTGSSQPQHF
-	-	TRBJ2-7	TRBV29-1	TGCAGCGCGATCGTCGAGGGCTACGAGCAGTACTTC	CSAIVEGYEQYF
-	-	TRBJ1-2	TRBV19	TGTGCCAGTTCCTATGGGCCTCCTAACTATGGCTACACCTTC	CASSYGPPNYGYTF
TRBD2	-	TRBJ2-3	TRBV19	TGTGCCAGTAGTAGTACCGGGACTAGACTTCTATCAAGCACAGATACGCAGTATTTT	CASSSTGTRLLSSTDTQYF